These T cell receptor beta chains were read from a single sample in a study of Ad26.COV2.S vaccination and SARS-CoV-2 variants. Generated by immunoSEQ multiplex PCR, the TCRdb table keeps only in-frame clones and is missing some. Of roughly 380,000 clones in the sample, around 89% were seen once. The sample consisted of peripheral blood, taken in a trial of Ad26.COV2.S vaccine versus placebo. The receptors derive from a person between 18 and 59 years old who received the Ad26.COV2.S COVID-19 vaccine or a placebo. CDR3s include the opening cysteine and the closing phenylalanine or tryptophan. The D gene is left open where the match is weak. Rows may omit the clone size; those that give it use once, few, many or a size class.

v_call	clone_size	cdr3_length	j_call	d_call	cdr3_nt	cdr3_aa
TRBV6-4	NA	15	TRBJ2-3	TRBD1	TGTGCCAGCAGTGAGGGACAGGGGGGCACAGATACGCAGTATTTT	CASSEGQGGTDTQYF
TRBV11-2	once	14	TRBJ1-3	NA	TGTGCCAGCAGCCCTCCAGCTTCTGGAAACACCATATATTTT	CASSPPASGNTIYF
TRBV9	NA	13	TRBJ2-1	NA	TGTGCCAGCAGCCTAGGGACTTTAAAGTCGCAGTTCTTC	CASSLGTLKSQFF
TRBV2	NA	14	TRBJ2-2	TRBD1	TGTGCCAGCAGCTCATACAGGGGGACCGGGGAGCTGTTTTTT	CASSSYRGTGELFF
TRBV4-2	NA	16	TRBJ1-3	NA	TGTGCCAGCAGCCCGTCGTTGGATATCTCTGGAAACACCATATATTTT	CASSPSLDISGNTIYF
TRBV3-1/TRBV3-2	NA	11	TRBJ1-6	NA	TGTGCCAGCAGTACCCAGGGGACCGTACACTTT	CASSTQGTVHF
TRBV3-1/TRBV3-2	NA	16	TRBJ1-6	NA	TGTGCCAGCAGCCAAGATGCCGCGGTTTCGAGTTCACCCCTCCACTTT	CASSQDAAVSSSPLHF
TRBV11-3	NA	15	TRBJ2-7	NA	TGTGCCAGCAGCTTAGATGGGGGTAAGGCCTACGAGCAGTACTTC	CASSLDGGKAYEQYF
TRBV7-9	NA	15	TRBJ2-6	NA	TGTGCCAGCAGGCCGGACACCTCTGGGGCCAACGTCCTGACTTTC	CASRPDTSGANVLTF
TRBV28	NA	16	TRBJ2-3	NA	TGTGCCAGCAGTCCCGTTTGGGAGGCGGAGGCAGATACGCAGTATTTT	CASSPVWEAEADTQYF
TRBV6-5	NA	11	TRBJ1-6	NA	TGTGCCAGCGCCCGAGGGTCACCCCTCCACTTT	CASARGSPLHF
TRBV6-5	few	13	TRBJ1-6	NA	TGTGCCAGCAGTTACGGGGGGGGTTCACCCCTCCACTTT	CASSYGGGSPLHF
TRBV28	few	15	TRBJ2-1	NA	TGTGCCAGCAAAGGGGAGATGGCGAAACTTTATGAGCAGTTCTTC	CASKGEMAKLYEQFF
TRBV29-1	NA	13	TRBJ2-7	NA	TGCAGCGTTTCCGTCTTTCGGGGGCACGAGCAGTACTTC	CSVSVFRGHEQYF
TRBV7-3	NA	16	TRBJ1-1	NA	TGTGCCAGCAGCTTGGGAAGCGAGATCTTGAACACTGAAGCTTTCTTT	CASSLGSEILNTEAFF
TRBV7-2	NA	16	TRBJ2-3	NA	TGTGCCAGCAGCTCGGCCGGGGCCTACCTCGGGGATACGCAGTATTTT	CASSSAGAYLGDTQYF
TRBV4-1	once	17	TRBJ1-4	NA	TGCGCCAGCAGCCAAGATCTCGGGGGATGGGGTAATGAAAAACTGTTTTTT	CASSQDLGGWGNEKLFF
TRBV19	NA	15	TRBJ1-1	TRBD1	TGTGCCAGCACGATTGGTGACAGGGCGAACACTGAAGCTTTCTTT	CASTIGDRANTEAFF
TRBV9	NA	15	TRBJ1-5	TRBD1	TGTGCCAGCAGCGTAGGCCCGACAGGGGATCAGCCCCAGCATTTT	CASSVGPTGDQPQHF
TRBV7-9	NA	13	TRBJ2-2	NA	TGTGCCAGCAGCCCCGGTTTCTCCGGGGAGCTGTTTTTT	CASSPGFSGELFF
TRBV28	NA	16	TRBJ2-1	TRBD2	TGTGCCAGCAGTTTAGCGGAAGCGGGGGGGGACAATGAGCAGTTCTTC	CASSLAEAGGDNEQFF
TRBV6-1	NA	11	TRBJ2-7	NA	TGTGCCAGCAGTGATCTGTACGAGCAGTACTTC	CASSDLYEQYF
TRBV4-3	NA	14	TRBJ2-7	NA	TGCGCCAGCAGCCAAGACATTGGCATCTACGAGCAGTACTTC	CASSQDIGIYEQYF
TRBV6-2/TRBV6-3	NA	13	TRBJ1-2	NA	TGTGCCAGCAGTTATATGAAGGAGGAGGGCTACACCTTC	CASSYMKEEGYTF
TRBV10-2	NA	19	TRBJ1-5	TRBD1	TGCGCCAGCAGTGATATCGGGACAGGGGGCTTTGCGGGCAATCAGCCCCAGCATTTT	CASSDIGTGGFAGNQPQHF
TRBV7-6	NA	14	TRBJ2-7	NA	TGTGCCAGCAGCTTAGCTTTCGGGGACTACGAGCAGTACTTC	CASSLAFGDYEQYF
TRBV9	NA	15	TRBJ2-2	TRBD1	TGTGCCAGCAGCACCAGACAGGGGAGCACCGGGGAGCTGTTTTTT	CASSTRQGSTGELFF
TRBV9	NA	13	TRBJ1-6	TRBD1	TGTGCCAGCAGCGGGGACAGGGATTCACCCCTCCACTTT	CASSGDRDSPLHF
TRBV12-3/TRBV12-4	NA	13	TRBJ2-3	TRBD2	TGTGCCAGCAGGGTAGCGGGGTTGGATACGCAGTATTTT	CASRVAGLDTQYF
TRBV5-1	NA	16	TRBJ1-5	NA	TGCGCCCGCAGCCTTGGGGGGGGGCTTAACAATCAGCCCCAGCATTTT	CARSLGGGLNNQPQHF
TRBV7-3	NA	15	TRBJ2-3	NA	TGTGCCAGCAGCCCCCAACGGTGGGGCACAGATACGCAGTATTTT	CASSPQRWGTDTQYF
TRBV5-6	NA	14	TRBJ1-1	NA	TGTGCCAGCAGCTTGGAGGGGAGGACCACTGAAGCTTTCTTT	CASSLEGRTTEAFF
TRBV24-1	NA	15	TRBJ1-2	NA	TGTGCCACCAGTGATTCGACCGACCGGGGGTATGGCTACACCTTC	CATSDSTDRGYGYTF
TRBV6-5	NA	15	TRBJ1-6	NA	TGTGCCAGCAGTCAACAAATGGCCTATAATTCACCCCTCCACTTT	CASSQQMAYNSPLHF
TRBV6-6	NA	18	TRBJ2-1	TRBD2	TGTGCCAGCAGTCCCGGGACTAGCGGGGGGGCCCGCAGTCGCGAGCAGTTCTTC	CASSPGTSGGARSREQFF
TRBV27	few	13	TRBJ2-2	NA	TGTGCCAGCAGTCGGCGAGACACCGGGGAGCTGTTTTTT	CASSRRDTGELFF
TRBV7-2	NA	14	TRBJ1-2	NA	TGTGCCAGCAGCTTAGTTGGGGGAAGAGAGGGCTACACCTTC	CASSLVGGREGYTF
TRBV5-4	NA	13	TRBJ2-3	NA	TGTGCCAGCAGCTCCTGGAGCACAGATACGCAGTATTTT	CASSSWSTDTQYF
TRBV7-3	NA	15	TRBJ2-7	NA	TGTGCCAGCAGCCCCGAGGCACGGACAACCTACGAGCAGTACTTC	CASSPEARTTYEQYF
TRBV24-1	NA	12	TRBJ2-5	NA	TGTGCCACCAGCCGAAGTGGCGAGACCCAGTACTTC	CATSRSGETQYF
TRBV5-5	NA	15	TRBJ2-7	NA	TGTGCCAGCAGCTTGTCGGGGCAGGGCCGAAGCGAGCAGTACTTC	CASSLSGQGRSEQYF
TRBV6-5	NA	14	TRBJ2-3	NA	TGTGCCAGCAGTCCGCCTTCGCGGGCAGATACGCAGTATTTT	CASSPPSRADTQYF
TRBV28	NA	17	TRBJ2-1	TRBD2	TGTGCCAGCAGTTCGCGACGGGGAGGGATCTCCTACAATGAGCAGTTCTTC	CASSSRRGGISYNEQFF
TRBV9	NA	15	TRBJ1-3	NA	TGTGCCAGCAGCGCCCCAGGGATATCTGGAAACACCATATATTTT	CASSAPGISGNTIYF
TRBV29-1	NA	19	TRBJ2-1	NA	TGCAGCGTTGAAGATTGGCAACACTATAAGTCTTCGTTGTGGGATGAGCAGTTCTTC	CSVEDWQHYKSSLWDEQFF
TRBV7-2	few	17	TRBJ1-2	NA	TGTGCCAGCAGCTTAGGCTTGGGGCAGGGGAGGACCTATGGCTACACCTTC	CASSLGLGQGRTYGYTF